Presented here are 27 T cell receptor beta chains from one specimen sequenced in a study of cytomegalovirus exposure and HLA in healthy donors (dated by TCRdb to the late 2010s). Libraries were built with the immunoSEQ multiplex PCR assay. The multiplex PCR relied on a mix of 60 forward primers for TCR Vbeta segments and 13 reverse primers for TCR Jbeta segments. TCRdb stores this immuneACCESS table with in-frame sequences only. Part of the clones is absent; in the studies checked, under half of the shortfall reflects unresolved V genes, and no reason is known for the rest. A total of under 200,000 clones appear in this sample, around 65% of them only once. 2.5% to 3% of the sample is in the top ten clones. Specimen: PBMCs. The receptors originated from a woman in her forties in good health and CMV-seropositive.

This clone has a handful of counts. The chain carries TRBV15 and TRBJ1-5; D gene uncertain. Germline V gives CDR1 LNHNV, CDR2 YYDKDF (reference sequence). The germline V and J ends were trimmed by 0 bases and 2 bases, with 5 bases remaining between them. CDR3 length: 14 amino acids. CDR3 protein: CATSRDTGNQPQHF. The CDR3 bases are TGTGCCACCAGCAGAGATACTGGCAATCAGCCCCAGCATTTT.

The gene calls are TRBV6-4 and TRBJ1-6; D may be TRBD1 (5 bases). Germline V lookup: CDR1 MRHNA, CDR2 SNTAGT. The CDR3 consists of 17 residues. V dropped 6 bases and J dropped 0 bases, with 15 bases sitting between them. CDR3 region: CASRFVQVSSYNSPLHF. The CDR3, as DNA: TGTGCCAGCAGGTTCGTACAGGTTAGCTCCTATAATTCACCCCTCCACTTT.

The CDR3 nucleotides read TGTGCCAGCAGTTTACGACTAGCGGGAGGGCCAAGGGTCAAAAATGAGCAGTTCTTC. It yields the protein CASSLRLAGGPRVKNEQFF. The gene calls are TRBV28 and TRBJ2-1; 14 bases line up with TRBD2. Trimming at V came to 2 bases and at J to 7 bases, leaving 13 bases not matched to a gene. The CDR3 consists of 19 residues. Germline-derived CDR1 and CDR2 are MDHEN and SYDVKM.

The sample holds a few counts of this clone. V usage is TRBV28 and J usage is TRBJ2-7; 15 positions match TRBD2. Trimming cost V 5 bases and J 4 bases; bases outside gene matches: 6. This CDR3 has 16 amino acids. Germline CDR1 reads MDHEN; CDR2 reads SYDVKM. CDR3 bases: TGTGCCAGCAGTGACTCGGGACTAGCGGGAGGATACGAGCAGTACTTC. As protein: CASSDSGLAGGYEQYF.

J is TRBJ2-7 and V is TRBV28, with 11 bases that match TRBD1. The CDR3 sequence is 16 residues long. Germline assignment: CDR1 MDHEN and CDR2 SYDVKM. V dropped 5 bases and J dropped 1; count of bases not matched to a gene: 7. CDR3 sequence reads: CASSVTGTGGSYEQYF. The DNA for the CDR3 is TGTGCCAGCAGTGTTACCGGGACAGGGGGTTCCTACGAGCAGTACTTC.

This clone was counted between two and nine times. The rearrangement links TRBV5-4 to TRBJ2-3; TRBD2 matches 14 bases. With 5 bases clipped from V and 2 bases from J, the junction kept 7 bases outside the gene matches. The CDR3 totals 17 residues. CDR1 is SGHNT, CDR2 YYREEE, per germline (reference sequence). The CDR3 loop reads CASSTRLAGGPTDTQYF. The CDR3 DNA reads as TGTGCCAGCAGTACGCGACTAGCGGGAGGGCCCACAGATACGCAGTATTTT.

This clone has a handful of counts. The CDR3 nucleotides are TGCGCCAGCAGTCGCAGCAATGAGCAGTTCTTC. It encodes CASSRSNEQFF. The chain has TRBV4-3 and TRBJ2-1; no firm D call. CDR1 is LGHNA and CDR2 is YSLEER in the germline V gene. Trimming left V 6 bases short and J 6 bases short, with 6 bases between. The CDR3 contains 11 residues.

This clone has only a few counts. The rearrangement uses TRBV10-3 and TRBJ1-4; D not certain. This CDR3 is built from 16 residues. Germline lookup yields CDR1 ENHRY and CDR2 SYGVKD. V gave up 2 bases and J gave up 0 bases, with 10 bases separating them. The chain's CDR3 is CAISEAGSATNEKLFF. DNA for the CDR3: TGTGCCATCAGTGAGGCGGGAAGTGCAACTAATGAAAAACTGTTTTTT.

J is TRBJ2-7 and V is TRBV5-4, with TRBD1 matching over 10 bases. This CDR3 comprises 14 residues. Germline CDR1 SGHNT, CDR2 YYREEE (reference sequence). J gave up 3 bases and V 2 bases, and 2 bases lay outside the gene matches. The CDR3 region has the DNA TGTGCCAGCAGCTTCAGGACAGGGGGCTACGAGCAGTACTTC. This gives the protein CASSFRTGGYEQYF.

The rearrangement links TRBV6-5 to TRBJ1-3, with D tentatively TRBD1 (5 bases). V was clipped by 5 bases and J by 0 bases, with 8 bases between them. CDR3 length: 14 residues. CDR1 MNHEY and CDR2 SVGAGI come from the germline V gene. The CDR3 bases are TGTGCCAGCAGTCGACAGAACTCTGGAAACACCATATATTTT. It codes for CASSRQNSGNTIYF.

V and J are TRBV2 and TRBJ1-2; TRBD1 agrees at 11 bases. V trimming: 5 bases; J trimming: 8 bases; junction bases outside the gene matches: 7. This CDR3 has 14 amino acids. CDR1 is SNHLY, CDR2 FYNNEI, per germline. The CDR3 DNA reads as TGTGCCAGCAGTCAGGACAGGGGGCACTGGGGCTACACCTTC. Amino acids: CASSQDRGHWGYTF. The full variable domain, rest sourced from reference TRBV2 and TRBJ1-2, is EPEVTQTPSHQVTQMGQEVILRCVPISNHLYFYWYRQILGQKVEFLVSFYNNEISEKSEIFDDQFSVERPDGSNFTLKIRSTKLEDSAMYFCASSQDRGHWGYTFGSGTRLTVV.

The DNA for the CDR3 is TGCGCCAGCAGCCAGACTAGCGGGGCCACCGGGGAGCTGTTTTTT. Protein: CASSQTSGATGELFF. The rearrangement uses TRBV5-1 and TRBJ2-2; 11 bases are shared with TRBD2. V shed 4 bases, J shed 4 bases, and the junction held 3 bases outside the gene matches. Germline V gene data show CDR1 as SGHRS and CDR2 as YFSETQ. This CDR3 contains 15 residues.

The V call is TRBV9, the J call TRBJ2-2, with TRBD1 matching over 8 bases. V lost 0 bases, J lost 3 bases, and 4 bases stayed unmatched. This CDR3 is 16 amino acids long. CDR1 is SGDLS, CDR2 YYNGEE, per germline. The CDR3 loop reads CASSVAGTGYTGELFF. The DNA of the CDR3 is TGTGCCAGCAGCGTAGCCGGGACAGGTTACACCGGGGAGCTGTTTTTT.

This clone is a singleton in its sample. At one end, the junction sequence differs from germline, possibly due to a read error. This chain connects TRBV7-7 to TRBJ2-3, with 7 positions matching TRBD2. This CDR3 has 17 amino acids. CDR1 and CDR2 from the germline V gene are SSHAT and FNYEAQ (reference sequence). The CDR3 here is CASSLEDCGGSTDTQYF. CDR3 DNA: TGTGCTAGCAGTCTAGAGGACTGCGGGGGTAGCACAGATACGCAGTATTTT.

The chain links TRBV5-6 to TRBJ1-4; 7 positions agree with TRBD1. J was trimmed by 8 bases and V by 2 bases; bases with no gene match: 6. From germline, CDR1 is SGHDT and CDR2 YYEEEE. The CDR3 covers 14 residues. DNA of the CDR3: TGTGCCAGCAGCTTTTCAGGGGGAGGAGAAAAACTGTTTTTT. Translated: CASSFSGGGEKLFF. Supplemented by reference TRBV5-6 and TRBJ1-4, the full variable domain reads DAGVTQSPTHLIKTRGQQVTLRCSPKSGHDTVSWYQQALGQGPQFIFQYYEEEERQRGNFPDRFSGHQFPNYSSELNVNALLLGDSALYLCASSFSGGGEKLFFGSGTQLSVL.

The rearrangement uses TRBV10-3 and TRBJ2-2, with 9 bases that match TRBD1. Germline V gene sequence: CDR1 ENHRY, CDR2 SYGVKD. The CDR3 sequence is 17 residues long. V gave up 3 bases and J gave up 2 bases; unmatched junction bases: 7. DNA of the CDR3: TGTGCCATCAGTGATGGGGGACAGGGAAGCAACACCGGGGAGCTGTTTTTT. Amino acids: CAISDGGQGSNTGELFF.

The genes are TRBV2 and TRBJ2-1, with D hard to call. The V end lost 3 bases, the J end lost 5 bases, and 5 bases lay between the germline ends. This CDR3 contains 12 residues. CDR1 SNHLY and CDR2 FYNNEI come from the germline V gene. CDR3 sequence (DNA): TGTGCCAGCAGTGACAGTGACAATGAGCAGTTCTTC. It specifies CASSDSDNEQFF. Full variable domain (remainder filled in from reference TRBV2 and TRBJ2-1): EPEVTQTPSHQVTQMGQEVILRCVPISNHLYFYWYRQILGQKVEFLVSFYNNEISEKSEIFDDQFSVERPDGSNFTLKIRSTKLEDSAMYFCASSDSDNEQFFGPGTRLTVL.

The chain uses TRBV29-1 and TRBJ2-7, with D perhaps TRBD1 (6 bases). Trimming cost V 6 bases and J 2 bases, with 11 bases left between them. CDR1 SQVTM and CDR2 ANQGSEA come from the germline V gene. The CDR3 length is 12 residues. The DNA of the CDR3 is TGCAGCGTGGTGGACAGACCCTACGAGCAGTACTTC. Translating gives CSVVDRPYEQYF.

This chain connects TRBV5-6 to TRBJ2-2, with 11 bases matching TRBD1. CDR1 is SGHDT, CDR2 YYEEEE, per germline. Losses at the gene ends were 6 bases for V and 6 bases for J; bases not matched to a gene: 4. The CDR3 has 14 residues. The CDR3 reads CASTRDRGAGELFF. The DNA of the CDR3 is TGTGCCAGCACCAGGGACAGGGGGGCCGGGGAGCTGTTTTTT.

The chain couples TRBV6-5 to TRBJ2-1; the D gene is possibly TRBD2 (5 bases). Germline V gene lookup returns CDR1 MNHEY and CDR2 SVGAGI. V lost 2 bases to trimming and J lost 4 bases, with 6 bases between them. CDR3 size: 13 residues. The CDR3 DNA reads as TGTGCCAGCAGTTACGGCGGGTACAATGAGCAGTTCTTC. It specifies CASSYGGYNEQFF.

This chain connects TRBV5-5 to TRBJ1-1; D not resolved. The CDR3 consists of 15 residues. V was trimmed by 4 bases and J by 5 bases, leaving 18 bases between them. Germline loops: CDR1 SGHKS, CDR2 YYEKEE (reference sequence). CDR3 amino acids: CASSQDSSTLTEAFF. CDR3 DNA sequence: TGTGCCAGCAGCCAAGATTCAAGTACATTAACTGAAGCTTTCTTT.

This clone was detected only a few times. The chain is built from TRBV27 and TRBJ2-1; 11 bases line up with TRBD2. The CDR3 spans 14 residues. Germline loops: CDR1 MNHEY, CDR2 SMNVEV (reference sequence). Germline trimming cut 8 bases from V and 13 bases from J; bases unmatched to any gene: 13. Written as DNA, the CDR3 is TGTGCCAGCGGGGACGTAGCGGGGGGGTCCAATCAGTTCTTC. Amino acid sequence: CASGDVAGGSNQFF.

This rearrangement joins TRBV11-1 to TRBJ1-1, with D maybe TRBD1 (5 bases). Trimming stripped 5 bases from V and 4 bases from J, with 11 bases between. Germline CDR1 SGHAT, CDR2 FQDESV (reference sequence). The CDR3 is 13 amino acids. For the CDR3, the DNA is TGTGCCAGCAGCCCCGCGGGGGGCACTGAAGCTTTCTTT. Translation gives CASSPAGGTEAFF.

The rearrangement uses TRBV18 and TRBJ2-5; the D gene is possibly TRBD1 (5 bases). V lost 4 bases and J lost 1, with 10 bases in between. The CDR3 extends over 14 amino acids. The germline gives CDR1 KGHSH, CDR2 LQKENI. This chain's CDR3 is CASSQGAGQETQYF. The CDR3 nucleotides are TGTGCCAGCTCACAAGGGGCAGGCCAAGAGACCCAGTACTTC.

The rearrangement uses TRBV28 and TRBJ1-2; D is possibly TRBD1 (6 bases). Germline-derived CDR1 and CDR2 are MDHEN and SYDVKM. Trimming removed 0 bases at V and 7 bases at J, with 6 bases between. The CDR3 is 12 amino acids. CDR3 nucleotides: TGTGCCAGCAGTTTATGGGGGGCTGGCTACACCTTC. Translation: CASSLWGAGYTF.

The genes are TRBV10-1 and TRBJ2-3; D perhaps matches TRBD1 (6 bases). V dropped 0 bases and J dropped 2 bases, with 12 bases sitting between them. Germline CDR1 is WNHNN and CDR2 is SYGVQD (reference sequence). The CDR3 totals 16 residues. The CDR3 spells CASSESTRGLTDTQYF. The DNA for the CDR3 is TGCGCCAGCAGTGAGTCCACCAGGGGCCTCACAGATACGCAGTATTTT.

This rearrangement joins TRBV4-2 to TRBJ1-1, with D unclear. This CDR3 spans 13 amino acids. CDR1 is LGHNA and CDR2 is YNFKEQ in the germline V gene. V was clipped by 2 bases and J by 3 bases, with 7 bases between them. CDR3 sequence: CASSQYQDTEAFF. The CDR3 DNA follows: TGTGCCAGCAGCCAATACCAGGACACTGAAGCTTTCTTT.